The 23 T cell receptor beta chains reported below all come from one sample, sequenced in a study of STAT3 mutations in large granular lymphocyte leukemia. Method: immunoSEQ multiplex PCR; TCRdb's copy keeps in-frame clones and lacks some. The data hold several thousand clones, with approximately 57% observed a single time. For these TCRs, the target antigens are not known. General study findings and limits: Every T-LGLL patient had at least one immunodominant TCRbeta clonotype.

The sequenced sample was peripheral blood mononuclear cells. These receptors were obtained from a boy between 10 and 17 years old with T-cell large granular lymphocyte leukemia. Some clones in this sample may be carry-over from other donors' samples.

This clone is classed as medium-sized. The chain joins TRBV7-9 to TRBJ2-7; 9 positions agree with TRBD1. Germline values: CDR1 SEHNR, CDR2 FQNEAQ (reference sequence). Losses at the gene ends were 3 bases for V and 2 bases for J; bases not matched to a gene: 8. There are 16 residues in the CDR3. CDR3 sequence reads: CASSLAKRQGAYEQYF. The CDR3 DNA reads as TGTGCCAGCAGCTTGGCCAAGAGACAGGGGGCCTACGAGCAGTACTTC. The full variable domain, rest sourced from reference TRBV7-9 and TRBJ2-7, is DTGVSQNPRHKITKRGQNVTFRCDPISEHNRLYWYRQTLGQGPEFLTYFQNEAQLEKSRLLSDRFSAERPKGSFSTLEIQRTEQGDSAMYLCASSLAKRQGAYEQYFGPGTRLTVT.

CDR3 amino acids: CAWSGGLSSYEQYF. The CDR3 DNA sequence: TGTGCCTGGAGTGGCGGCTTAAGCTCCTACGAGCAGTACTTC. The gene calls are TRBV30 and TRBJ2-7; D call uncertain. CDR1 is GTSNPN, CDR2 SVGIG, per germline (reference sequence). The germline V and J ends were trimmed by 1 base and 0 bases, with 10 bases remaining between them. The CDR3 consists of 14 residues. Supplemented by reference TRBV30 and TRBJ2-7, the full variable domain reads SQTIHQWPATLVQPVGSPLSLECTVEGTSNPNLYWYRQAAGRGLQLLFYSVGIGQISSEVPQNLSASRPQDRQFILSSKKLLLSDSGFYLCAWSGGLSSYEQYFGPGTRLTVT.

This clone was recorded a few times. The V call is TRBV6-5, the J call TRBJ2-5, with D possibly being TRBD1 (5 bases). Germline assignment: CDR1 MNHEY and CDR2 SVGAGI. The CDR3 has 15 residues. The V end lost 0 bases, the J end lost 1 base, and 9 bases lay between the germline ends. CDR3 amino acids: CASSYSGRVQETQYF. CDR3 DNA: TGTGCCAGCAGTTACTCCGGCAGGGTCCAAGAGACCCAGTACTTC.

The CDR3 loop reads CASSHRDRGGGYTF. The CDR3 DNA reads as TGTGCCAGCAGCCACCGGGACAGGGGTGGTGGCTACACCTTC. The chain couples TRBV6-6 to TRBJ1-2, with 10 positions matching TRBD1. The CDR3 length is 14 residues. The J segment lost 7 bases and the V segment lost 6 bases, leaving 8 bases of the junction unmatched. Germline CDR1 reads MNHNY; CDR2 reads SVGAGI (reference sequence).

This rearrangement joins TRBV13 to TRBJ1-2, with a weak D call TRBD1 (6 bases). Germline CDR1 and CDR2: PRHDT and FYEKMQ (reference sequence). The CDR3 has 14 residues. V lost 1 base and J 4 bases, leaving 10 bases between the germline ends. CDR3 protein: CASSLADSLYGYTF. CDR3 nucleotide sequence: TGTGCCAGCAGCTTAGCGGACAGCCTCTATGGCTACACCTTC.

The rearrangement links TRBV5-1 to TRBJ1-5; no clear D gene. This CDR3 comprises 14 residues. The V and J ends lost 5 bases and 1 base respectively, with 10 bases between them. The germline gives CDR1 SGHRS, CDR2 YFSETQ. DNA for the CDR3: TGCGCCAGCAGTGAAGGGATCAGCAATCAGCCCCAGCATTTT. Its translation: CASSEGISNQPQHF.

This chain links TRBV7-9 with TRBJ2-6; a weak D match, TRBD2 (5 bases). This CDR3 comprises 15 residues. The germline V gene has CDR1 SEHNR and CDR2 FQNEAQ (reference sequence). V was cut by 5 bases and J by 3 bases, with 11 bases left in between. This chain's CDR3 is CASSTTGGGANVLTF. For the CDR3, the DNA is TGTGCCAGCAGCACCACTGGAGGTGGGGCCAACGTCCTGACTTTC.

This chain links TRBV7-9 with TRBJ2-5; D may correspond to TRBD1 or TRBD2 (5 bases each). V dropped 3 bases and J dropped 4 bases, with 15 bases sitting between them. CDR1 and CDR2 (germline): SEHNR, FQNEAQ (reference sequence). There are 15 residues in the CDR3. DNA for the CDR3: TGTGCCAGCAGCTTGGGGGTCGGGCTCATAGAGACCCAGTACTTC. This encodes CASSLGVGLIETQYF.

This clone was seen a few times. The genes are TRBV4-2 and TRBJ1-3; TRBD1 agrees at 7 bases. After removal of 0 bases from V and 2 bases from J, the junction contained 7 bases not matched to a gene. The CDR3 covers 17 residues. CDR1 is LGHNA, CDR2 YNFKEQ, per germline. The CDR3 reads CASSQDSTGTAGNTIYF. In DNA form, the CDR3 reads TGTGCCAGCAGCCAAGATTCAACCGGGACAGCTGGAAACACCATATATTTT.

This clone was seen a handful of times. CDR3 bases: TGCGCCAGCAGGACGGACAGCTATGGCTACACCTTC. Amino acids: CASRTDSYGYTF. J is TRBJ1-2 and V is TRBV10-2; a possible D gene is TRBD1 (6 bases). The germline V gene has CDR1 WSHSY and CDR2 SAAADI. CDR3 length: 12 amino acids. With 6 bases removed from V and 4 bases from J, the gap between germline ends came to 9 bases.

This clone came up a few times. The chain has TRBV30 and TRBJ2-7; the D gene is possibly TRBD1 (5 bases). V was clipped by 5 bases and J by 1 base, with 6 bases between them. The CDR3 runs to 11 residues. Germline CDR1 is GTSNPN and CDR2 is SVGIG (reference sequence). CDR3: CAWGQSYEQYF. Written as DNA, the CDR3 is TGTGCCTGGGGACAATCCTACGAGCAGTACTTC. The entire variable domain, with the rest obtained from reference TRBV30 and TRBJ2-7, is as follows: SQTIHQWPATLVQPVGSPLSLECTVEGTSNPNLYWYRQAAGRGLQLLFYSVGIGQISSEVPQNLSASRPQDRQFILSSKKLLLSDSGFYLCAWGQSYEQYFGPGTRLTVT.

The sample holds a few counts of this clone. The chain links TRBV30 to TRBJ2-7, with D maybe TRBD2 (6 bases). CDR1 is GTSNPN and CDR2 is SVGIG in the germline V gene (reference sequence). This CDR3 comprises 14 residues. Deletions cut 3 bases from V and 2 bases from J, with 14 bases between. CDR3 residues: CAWRPGLLTYEQYF. The CDR3 DNA sequence: TGTGCCTGGAGGCCAGGACTACTTACCTACGAGCAGTACTTC.

This clone was detected a few times. CDR3 in DNA: TGCGCCAGCAGCTTGGCGGGGCGCAACGGGGAGCTGTTTTTT. It codes for CASSLAGRNGELFF. J is TRBJ2-2 and V is TRBV5-1, with D perhaps being TRBD1 or TRBD2 (5 bases each). The CDR3 has 14 residues. Germline lookup yields CDR1 SGHRS and CDR2 YFSETQ. Deletions cut 0 bases from V and 7 bases from J, with 10 bases between.

The CDR3, as DNA: TGTGCCAGCAGGTGGACATCCCAAGAGACCCAGTACTTC. Amino acid sequence: CASRWTSQETQYF. The rearrangement joins TRBV5-6 to TRBJ2-5; the D gene is possibly TRBD1 (5 bases). This CDR3 comprises 13 residues. From germline, CDR1 is SGHDT and CDR2 YYEEEE. The V end lost 5 bases, the J end lost 1 base, and 9 bases lay between the germline ends.

J is TRBJ1-3 and V is TRBV6-5, with TRBD1 identical over 7 bases. The germline V gene encodes CDR1 MNHEY and CDR2 SVGAGI. The J segment lost 0 bases and the V segment lost 6 bases, leaving 2 bases of the junction unmatched. The CDR3 has 14 amino acids. This CDR3 is CASRQGYSGNTIYF. Here the CDR3 DNA reads TGTGCCAGCAGACAGGGGTACTCTGGAAACACCATATATTTT.

The chain uses TRBV13 and TRBJ2-7; D uncertain. Germline CDR1 PRHDT, CDR2 FYEKMQ (reference sequence). The CDR3 extends over 13 amino acids. V was clipped by 2 bases and J by 6 bases, with 11 bases between them. The CDR3 region has the DNA TGTGCCAGCAGCTTACGAGGAGCTGGCGAGCAGTACTTC. It yields the protein CASSLRGAGEQYF.

The chain carries TRBV27 and TRBJ2-7; D is possibly TRBD1 or TRBD2 (5 bases each). This CDR3 has 15 amino acids. Germline V lookup: CDR1 MNHEY, CDR2 SMNVEV (reference sequence). V lost 1 base to trimming and J lost 2 bases, with 12 bases between them. CDR3 coding DNA: TGTGCCAGCAGTTTATGGGGGAACCACCCCTACGAGCAGTACTTC. Amino acids: CASSLWGNHPYEQYF.

The CDR3 bases are TGTGCCAGCAGCGTCCAGGGGGCAGATACGCAGTATTTT. Protein product: CASSVQGADTQYF. V is TRBV2 and J is TRBJ2-3; TRBD1 agrees at 7 bases. The germline V gene encodes CDR1 SNHLY and CDR2 FYNNEI. The J segment lost 4 bases and the V segment lost 6 bases, leaving 4 bases of the junction unmatched. This CDR3 is built from 13 residues.

This CDR3 reads CASSLAGNEQYF. The CDR3 coding sequence is TGTGCCAGCAGCTTGGCGGGCAACGAGCAGTACTTC. The chain links TRBV5-4 to TRBJ2-7; D gene ambiguous. V dropped 0 bases and J dropped 5 bases, with 6 bases sitting between them. This CDR3 has 12 residues. CDR1 is SGHNT, CDR2 YYREEE, per germline (reference sequence).

The chain employs TRBV5-1 and TRBJ1-4; possible D gene TRBD1, 5 bases. There are 15 residues in the CDR3. Germline V gene sequence: CDR1 SGHRS, CDR2 YFSETQ. Trimming removed 2 bases at V and 5 bases at J, with 13 bases between. The CDR3, as DNA: TGCGCCAGCAGCTTAGCAGGGCAGGGCAATGAAAAACTGTTTTTT. This encodes CASSLAGQGNEKLFF.

The chain combines TRBV30 with TRBJ1-5; 8 bases align to TRBD1. Germline CDR1 is GTSNPN and CDR2 is SVGIG (reference sequence). The V and J ends lost 4 bases and 5 bases, in that order; junction bases with no gene match: 4. CDR3 length: 13 residues. CDR3: CAWTRGLDQPQHF. CDR3 DNA: TGTGCCTGGACCAGGGGGCTCGATCAGCCCCAGCATTTT.

In its sample, this clone was seen once. This sequence joins TRBV5-1 and TRBJ1-6; a possible D gene is TRBD1 (5 bases). Trimming stripped 4 bases from V and 5 bases from J, with 16 bases between. The V gene's germline CDR1 is SGHRS and CDR2 YFSETQ. CDR3 size: 16 residues. The CDR3 nucleotides read TGCGCCAGCAGCAGAGCCGGGACCGAGAATAATTCACCCCTCCACTTT. It codes for CASSRAGTENNSPLHF.

In its sample, this clone was seen a few times. J is TRBJ1-2 and V is TRBV4-3; 7 positions agree with TRBD1. Germline values: CDR1 LGHNA, CDR2 YSLEER. The CDR3 extends over 16 amino acids. V gave up 3 bases and J gave up 3 bases; unmatched junction bases: 10. This chain's CDR3 is CASSQADTGAYYGYTF. Here the CDR3 DNA reads TGCGCCAGCAGCCAGGCCGACACAGGGGCGTACTATGGCTACACCTTC.